Following are 27 T cell receptor beta chains from one sample sequenced in a study of beta chain features in type 1 diabetes. Regarding the study as a whole: The study found moderately but significantly shorter TCRB CDR3s in all four CD4+ subsets of Type 1 diabetes patients.

The study reverse transcribed the entire isolated RNA, so it sequenced expressed TCRB transcripts. TCRdb's copy holds only in-frame clones and misses some; the assay was immunoSEQ multiplex PCR. This sample has about 300,000 clones, with about 13% found just once. Their antigens are not known. The sample consisted of naive CD4+ T cells from blood. These receptors originate from a woman aged 18-35 years with type 1 diabetes.

The chain has TRBV10-3 and TRBJ1-1, with TRBD1 identical over 7 bases. With 6 bases clipped from V and 1 base from J, the junction kept 2 bases outside the gene matches. The germline CDR1 and CDR2 sequences are ENHRY and SYGVKD. The CDR3 runs 13 residues. The CDR3 region has the DNA TGTGCCATCAGAGACAGGGAGAACACTGAAGCTTTCTTT. Translating gives CAIRDRENTEAFF.

V is TRBV21-1 and J is TRBJ2-4; TRBD1, the table's D call, was not compared with the DNA. TRBV21-1 is given as a pseudogene. The CDR3 runs 13 residues. DNA for the CDR3: TGTGCCAGCAACCCACCTCCGCGGGACAGTCAGTACTTC. It encodes CASNPPPRDSQYF.

The V call is TRBV5-1, the J call TRBJ2-3; D is uncertain. The CDR3 has 14 residues. The germline V gene encodes CDR1 SGHRS and CDR2 YFSETQ. With 0 bases removed from V and 4 bases from J, the gap between germline ends came to 9 bases. As DNA, the CDR3 is TGCGCCAGCAGCTTGGTCCAAATAGCAGATACGCAGTATTTT. Translated, it gives CASSLVQIADTQYF.

This rearrangement joins TRBV9 to TRBJ2-1, with D possibly being TRBD1 (6 bases). Germline V CDR1 and CDR2: SGDLS, YYNGEE. V gave up 3 bases and J gave up 5 bases, with 15 bases separating them. The length of the CDR3 is 15 residues. The CDR3 DNA reads as TGTGCCAGCAGCGCCCGGACAGTCGGGAACAATGAGCAGTTCTTC. Amino acids: CASSARTVGNNEQFF.

This clone was seen a few times. The chain recombines TRBV7-9 with TRBJ1-1; 9 bases fit TRBD1. The junction had 4 bases not matched to a gene; V was cut back by 4 bases and J by 1 base. The CDR3 length is 15 residues. CDR1 SEHNR and CDR2 FQNEAQ come from the germline V gene (reference sequence). CDR3: CASSSRQGGNTEAFF. The CDR3 DNA is TGTGCCAGCAGCTCCCGACAGGGGGGGAACACTGAAGCTTTCTTT.

Only a few counts were recorded for this clone. The gene calls are TRBV7-2 and TRBJ2-7, with a weak D call TRBD1 (5 bases). With 1 base removed from V and 6 bases from J, the gap between germline ends came to 10 bases. The CDR3 has 13 residues. The germline CDR1 and CDR2 sequences are SGHTA and FQGNSA. The chain's CDR3 is CASSLELGREQYV. CDR3 bases: TGTGCCAGCAGCTTAGAATTGGGGCGCGAGCAGTACGTC.

This chain joins TRBV28 and TRBJ2-1; 11 bases align to TRBD1. The CDR3 totals 15 residues. Trimming removed 5 bases from V and 3 bases from J; junction bases left unmatched: 3. The germline V gene encodes CDR1 MDHEN and CDR2 SYDVKM. CDR3 DNA: TGTGCCAGCAGTCCCGGGACAGGGGGCTACAATGAGCAGTTCTTC. Its translation: CASSPGTGGYNEQFF. Complete variable domain (other parts from reference TRBV28 and TRBJ2-1): DVKVTQSSRYLVKRTGEKVFLECVQDMDHENMFWYRQDPGLGLRLIYFSYDVKMKEKGDIPEGYSVSREKKERFSLILESASTNQTSMYLCASSPGTGGYNEQFFGPGTRLTVL.

This chain uses TRBV9 with TRBJ2-2; 10 bases match TRBD2. The ends lost 1 base at V and 6 bases at J; junction bases unmatched: 6. The CDR3 contains 16 residues. The germline V gene encodes CDR1 SGDLS and CDR2 YYNGEE. DNA for the CDR3: TGTGCCAGCAGCGTAACTAGCGGGATTGGGCCCGGGGAGCTGTTTTTT. It yields the protein CASSVTSGIGPGELFF.

This clone occurred a few times. The rearrangement links TRBV7-2 to TRBJ2-7, with 7 bases aligning to TRBD1. CDR1 and CDR2 from the germline V gene are SGHTA and FQGNSA. There are 13 residues in the CDR3. V lost 5 bases, J lost 7 bases, and 8 bases stayed unmatched. The CDR3, as DNA: TGTGCCAGCAGCGAACTACAGGGGATTGAGCAGTACTTC. Its protein is CASSELQGIEQYF. Based on the CDR3 plus reference TRBV7-2 and TRBJ2-7, the full variable domain is GAGVSQSPSNKVTEKGKDVELRCDPISGHTALYWYRQSLGQGLEFLIYFQGNSAPDKSGLPSDRFSAERTGGSVSTLTIQRTQQEDSAVYLCASSELQGIEQYFGPGTRLTVT.

CDR3 DNA: TGTGCCAGCAGCTTAGATCTAGGGGGTATTGAGCAGTTCTTC. Protein sequence: CASSLDLGGIEQFF. V is TRBV11-2 and J is TRBJ2-1, with D perhaps TRBD1 (6 bases). Germline loops: CDR1 SGHAT, CDR2 FQNNGV. V shed 0 bases and J shed 9 bases, with 12 bases lying between them. The CDR3 is 14 residues long.

This clone was counted only a few times. Other DNA sequences in the sample encode the same CDR3. V usage is TRBV7-3 and J usage is TRBJ2-3; the D is unclear. V was clipped by 3 bases and J by 0 bases, with 7 bases between them. The CDR3 is made up of 14 amino acids. Germline V lookup: CDR1 SGHTA, CDR2 FQGTGA. The CDR3 DNA reads as TGTGCCAGCAGCTTCGGTGCTAGCACAGATACGCAGTATTTT. It translates to CASSFGASTDTQYF.

The rearrangement uses TRBV11-3 and TRBJ2-2, with 8 nucleotides matching TRBD2. Germline CDR1 and CDR2: SGHNT and YENEEA. Trimming took 4 bases from V and 8 from J; bases not matched to a gene: 9. CDR3 length: 15 amino acids. CDR3 in amino acids: CASSWIKAGVGELFF. The CDR3 DNA sequence: TGTGCCAGCAGCTGGATCAAAGCGGGAGTTGGGGAGCTGTTTTTT.

As regards this clone: This sample includes further DNA sequences coding for the same CDR3. The chain is built from TRBV28 and TRBJ1-5; 8 bases are shared with TRBD1. CDR1 MDHEN and CDR2 SYDVKM come from the germline V gene. CDR3 length equals 14 residues. V was pared by 4 bases and J by 5 bases, with 4 bases of the junction left unmatched. The CDR3 protein is CASSSGQGDQPQHF. DNA of the CDR3: TGTGCCAGCAGTTCCGGACAGGGAGATCAGCCCCAGCATTTT. Filled out from reference TRBV28 and TRBJ1-5, the complete variable domain reads DVKVTQSSRYLVKRTGEKVFLECVQDMDHENMFWYRQDPGLGLRLIYFSYDVKMKEKGDIPEGYSVSREKKERFSLILESASTNQTSMYLCASSSGQGDQPQHFGDGTRLSIL.

The chain carries TRBV5-4 and TRBJ1-5; D remains ambiguous. Germline V gene lookup returns CDR1 SGHNT and CDR2 YYREEE (reference sequence). V dropped 2 bases and J dropped 7 bases, with 13 bases sitting between them. The CDR3 has 14 amino acids. CDR3 nucleotides: TGTGCCAGCAGCTTTGGACCAACGGGGCAGCCCCAGCATTTT. This gives the protein CASSFGPTGQPQHF.

This clone was seen a handful of times. The rearrangement links TRBV20-1 to TRBJ2-1, with D unresolved. The CDR3 is made up of 10 amino acids. The V and J ends lost 0 bases and 9 bases respectively, with 3 bases between them. Germline assignment: CDR1 DFQATT and CDR2 SNEGSKA (reference sequence). The CDR3 loop reads CSARDGEQFF. CDR3 coding DNA: TGCAGTGCTAGAGACGGTGAGCAGTTCTTC.

This clone was detected only a few times. The chain joins TRBV2 to TRBJ2-7; TRBD1 matches at 7 bases. Germline CDR1 and CDR2: SNHLY and FYNNEI. There are 13 residues in the CDR3. With V trimmed by 7 bases and J by 2 bases, 5 bases remained unmatched. The DNA of the CDR3 is TGTGCCAGCATACAGGGGAAACCCTACGAGCAGTACGTC. It codes for CASIQGKPYEQYV.

This rearrangement joins TRBV27 to TRBJ2-3; TRBD2 agrees at 7 bases. There are 16 residues in the CDR3. CDR1 MNHEY and CDR2 SMNVEV come from the germline V gene (reference sequence). Unmatched junction bases numbered 7, after V lost 4 bases and J lost 0 bases. DNA for the CDR3: TGTGCCAGCAGTTCATTCCTAGCGGAAAGCACAGATACGCAGTATTTT. Translation: CASSSFLAESTDTQYF.

J is TRBJ1-1 and V is TRBV4-2; D might be TRBD1 (5 bases). The V gene's germline CDR1 is LGHNA and CDR2 YNFKEQ. The length of the CDR3 is 16 residues. Between the trimmed V and J ends, which lost 5 bases and 4 bases, there was a span of 20 bases. The CDR3 sequence: CASSAGFGGVTTEAFF. The CDR3 region has the DNA TGTGCCAGCAGCGCGGGCTTCGGGGGAGTAACCACTGAAGCTTTCTTT.

The rearrangement links TRBV6-6 to TRBJ2-7; 7 bases match TRBD2. The V gene's germline CDR1 is MNHNY and CDR2 SVGAGI (reference sequence). The CDR3 has 13 amino acids. Trimming cost V 6 bases and J 2 bases; bases outside gene matches: 4. As DNA, the CDR3 is TGTGCCAGCAGCCTGGGAGGGCCCTACGAGCAGTACGTC. The encoded protein is CASSLGGPYEQYV.

The rearrangement links TRBV9 to TRBJ2-1; 9 bases map to TRBD1. The CDR3 consists of 14 residues. CDR1 is SGDLS, CDR2 YYNGEE, per germline. Trimming at V came to 3 bases and at J to 7 bases, leaving 5 bases not matched to a gene. The CDR3: CASSARTGENEQFF. In nucleotides, the CDR3 is TGTGCCAGCAGCGCCCGGACAGGGGAAAATGAGCAGTTCTTC.

This chain connects TRBV7-2 to TRBJ2-3; 7 bases agree with TRBD2. Germline V gene data show CDR1 as SGHTA and CDR2 as FQGNSA. The CDR3 extends over 16 amino acids. With 5 bases clipped from V and 2 bases from J, the junction kept 10 bases outside the gene matches. The CDR3, as DNA: TGTGCCAGCAGCCGGAGCGGGACGGACTACACAGATACGCAGTATTTT. Translated: CASSRSGTDYTDTQYF.

V and J are TRBV6-1 and TRBJ2-7, with D unclear. Trimming shortened V by 8 bases and J by 8 bases, and 16 bases separated the two germline ends. Germline V gene sequence: CDR1 MNHNS, CDR2 SASEGT. CDR3 length equals 12 residues. CDR3 in amino acids: CASGHQRPKQYV. The CDR3 nucleotides are TGTGCCAGCGGCCACCAGCGTCCCAAGCAGTACGTC.

This clone turned up a few times. The chain combines TRBV10-3 with TRBJ2-1; 8 nucleotides match TRBD2. The CDR3 covers 13 residues. Losses at the gene ends were 5 bases for V and 8 bases for J; bases not matched to a gene: 5. Looked up from germline, CDR1 is ENHRY and CDR2 is SYGVKD. In nucleotides, the CDR3 is TGTGCCATCAGTAGCGGGAGATTCTATGAGCAGTTCTTC. Its protein product is CAISSGRFYEQFF.

This sequence joins TRBV4-2 and TRBJ2-7; 13 nucleotides line up with TRBD2. The CDR3 runs to 16 residues. From germline, CDR1 is LGHNA and CDR2 YNFKEQ. The J segment lost 7 bases and the V segment lost 0 bases, leaving 6 bases of the junction unmatched. The DNA of the CDR3 is TGTGCCAGCAGCCAAGAACTAGCGGGAGGGAGTGGGGAGCAGTACTTC. Translation gives CASSQELAGGSGEQYF.

J is TRBJ2-3 and V is TRBV28, with D perhaps matching TRBD1 (6 bases). Trimming took 4 bases from V and 1 from J, leaving 12 bases between them. Germline V gene lookup returns CDR1 MDHEN and CDR2 SYDVKM. The CDR3 runs to 15 residues. CDR3: CASSSPGQRTDTQYF. The CDR3 coding sequence is TGTGCCAGCAGTTCTCCGGGACAACGCACAGATACGCAGTATTTT.

This chain links TRBV7-9 with TRBJ2-5, with 8 bases matching TRBD1. The closer fit of TRBJ2-7 to the DNA end suggests the J call may be wrong. From germline, CDR1 is SEHNR and CDR2 FQNEAQ (reference sequence). The CDR3 is made up of 15 amino acids. The CDR3 loop is CASSFRTGSSYEQYF. The CDR3 coding sequence is TGTGCCAGCAGCTTCAGGACAGGGAGCTCCTACGAGCAGTACTTC.

The rearrangement joins TRBV7-3 to TRBJ2-1; tentatively, D is TRBD2 (6 bases). The germline CDR1 and CDR2 sequences are SGHTA and FQGTGA. Between the trimmed V and J ends, which lost 5 bases and 6 bases, there was a span of 14 bases. The CDR3 spans 14 residues. The CDR3 DNA reads as TGTGCCAGCAGCCCAGGGTGGGGAGGCAATGAGCAGTTCTTC. It translates to CASSPGWGGNEQFF.